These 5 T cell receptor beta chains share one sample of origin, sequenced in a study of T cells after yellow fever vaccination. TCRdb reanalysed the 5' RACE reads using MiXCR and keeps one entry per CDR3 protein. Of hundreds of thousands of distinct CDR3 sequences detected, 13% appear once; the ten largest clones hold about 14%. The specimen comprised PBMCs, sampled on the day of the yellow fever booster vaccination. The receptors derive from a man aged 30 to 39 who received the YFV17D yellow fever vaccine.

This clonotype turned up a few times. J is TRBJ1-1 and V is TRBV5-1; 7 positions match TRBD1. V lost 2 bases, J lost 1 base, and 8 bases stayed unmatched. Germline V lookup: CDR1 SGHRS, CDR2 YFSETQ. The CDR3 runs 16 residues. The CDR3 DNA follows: TGCGCCAGCAGCTTCGGGGGGACAGCCCAGAACACTGAAGCTTTCTTT. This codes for CASSFGGTAQNTEAFF.

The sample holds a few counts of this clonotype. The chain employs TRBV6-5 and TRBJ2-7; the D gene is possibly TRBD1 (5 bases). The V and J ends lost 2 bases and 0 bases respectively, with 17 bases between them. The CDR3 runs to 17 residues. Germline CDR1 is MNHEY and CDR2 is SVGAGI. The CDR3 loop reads CASSYHRWYSDSYEQYF. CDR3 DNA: TGTGCCAGCAGTTACCACAGGTGGTATTCGGACTCCTACGAGCAGTACTTC.

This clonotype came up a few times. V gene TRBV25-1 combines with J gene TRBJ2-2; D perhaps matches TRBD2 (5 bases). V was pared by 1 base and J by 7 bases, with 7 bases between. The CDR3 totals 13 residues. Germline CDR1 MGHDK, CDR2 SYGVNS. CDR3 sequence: CASSEFTSGELFF. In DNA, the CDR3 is TGTGCCAGCAGTGAATTTACTAGCGGGGAGCTGTTTTTT. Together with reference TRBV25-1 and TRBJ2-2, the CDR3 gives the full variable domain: EADIYQTPRYLVIGTGKKITLECSQTMGHDKMYWYQQDPGMELHLIHYSYGVNSTEKGDLSSESTVSRIRTEHFPLTLESARPSHTSQYLCASSEFTSGELFFGEGSRLTVL.

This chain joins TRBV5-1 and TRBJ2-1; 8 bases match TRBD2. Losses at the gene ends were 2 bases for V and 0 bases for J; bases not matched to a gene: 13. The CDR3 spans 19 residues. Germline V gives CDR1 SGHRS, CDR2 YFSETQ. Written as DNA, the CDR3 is TGCGCCAGCAGCTTCAGACGGGGGGGGCTTGCTAGCTCCTACAATGAGCAGTTCTTC. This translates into CASSFRRGGLASSYNEQFF.

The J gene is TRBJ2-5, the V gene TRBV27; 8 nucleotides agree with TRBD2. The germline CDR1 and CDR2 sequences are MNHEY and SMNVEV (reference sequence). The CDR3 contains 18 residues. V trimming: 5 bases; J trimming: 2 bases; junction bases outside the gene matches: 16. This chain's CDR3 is CASSHGVPSGSTQETQYF. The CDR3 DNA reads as TGTGCCAGCAGTCACGGGGTGCCTAGCGGGTCTACTCAAGAGACCCAGTACTTC.